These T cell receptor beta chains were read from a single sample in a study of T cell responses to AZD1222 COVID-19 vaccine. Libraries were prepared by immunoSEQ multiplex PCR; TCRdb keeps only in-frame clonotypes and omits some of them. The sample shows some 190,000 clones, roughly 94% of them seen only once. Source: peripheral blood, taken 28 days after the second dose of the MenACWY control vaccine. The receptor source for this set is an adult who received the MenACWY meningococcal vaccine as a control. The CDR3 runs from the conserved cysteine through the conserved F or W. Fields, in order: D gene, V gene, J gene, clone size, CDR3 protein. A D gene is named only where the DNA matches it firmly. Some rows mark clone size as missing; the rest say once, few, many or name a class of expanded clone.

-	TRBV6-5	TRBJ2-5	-	CASSPPGFQETQYF
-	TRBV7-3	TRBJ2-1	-	CASSQGSVGTYNEQFF
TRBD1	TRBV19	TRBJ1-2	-	CASSIGQGSPYGYTF
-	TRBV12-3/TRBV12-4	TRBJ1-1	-	CASRDAGTSEAFF
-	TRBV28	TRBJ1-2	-	CASSFGGVEVGYTF
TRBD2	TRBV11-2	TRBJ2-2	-	CASSLRTSGTGELFF
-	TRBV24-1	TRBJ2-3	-	CATSSASGTDTQYF
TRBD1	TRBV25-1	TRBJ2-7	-	CASSDTGTGKISYEQYF
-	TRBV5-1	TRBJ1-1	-	CASSLVIRGRGNTEAFF
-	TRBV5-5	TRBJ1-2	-	CASSLVGTDGYGYTF
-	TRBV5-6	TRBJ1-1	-	CASTMLEGYSVAFF
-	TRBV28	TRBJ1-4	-	CASSIRKGEKLFF
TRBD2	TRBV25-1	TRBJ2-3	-	CASSEYQIAGGTDTQYF
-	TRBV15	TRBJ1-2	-	CATSPVGTNYGYTF
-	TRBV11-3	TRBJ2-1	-	CASSHRTSSPNEQFF
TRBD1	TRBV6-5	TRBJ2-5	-	CASRRQGHQTQYF
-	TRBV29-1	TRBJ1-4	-	CSVAKYGTTTNEKLFF
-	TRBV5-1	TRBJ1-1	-	CASSLALHIKSTEAFF
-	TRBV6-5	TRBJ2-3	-	CASSYSRHITDTQYF
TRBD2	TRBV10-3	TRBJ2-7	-	CAISDGTSGVYEQYF
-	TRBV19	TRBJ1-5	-	CASSIRVRMGNQPQHF
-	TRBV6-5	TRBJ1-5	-	CASSYSLGGQPQHF
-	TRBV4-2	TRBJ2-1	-	CASSQELRGVNEQFF
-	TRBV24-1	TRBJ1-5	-	CATSDPGHPSNQPQHF
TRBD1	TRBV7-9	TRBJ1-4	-	CASSSGQGRFTNEKLFF
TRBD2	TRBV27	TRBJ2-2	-	CASSWKAGVNPGELFF
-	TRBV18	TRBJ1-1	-	CASSPLAGAQGITEAFF
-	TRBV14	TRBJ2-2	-	CASSQASTHSGELFF
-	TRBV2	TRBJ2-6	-	CASRPGANVLTF
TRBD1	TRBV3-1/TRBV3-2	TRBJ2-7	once	CASSQGTGPYEQYF
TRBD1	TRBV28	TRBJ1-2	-	CASRPGQGASGYTF
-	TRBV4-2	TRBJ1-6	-	CASSQSTGNNSPLHF
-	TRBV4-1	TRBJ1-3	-	CASSQGRGDTIYF
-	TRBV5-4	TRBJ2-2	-	CASSPGWGTGELFF
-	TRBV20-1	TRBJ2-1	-	CSASSGLFDEQFF
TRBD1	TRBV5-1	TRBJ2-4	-	CASSFPGQGRKNIQYF
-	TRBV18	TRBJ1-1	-	CASSPLWNTEAFF
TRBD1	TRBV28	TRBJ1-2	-	CASTTFPRQGSEYGYTF
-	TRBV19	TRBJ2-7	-	CASSPGNREQYF
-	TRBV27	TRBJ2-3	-	CASSYSDRTDTQYF
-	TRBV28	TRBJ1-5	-	CASTLNKVQPQHF
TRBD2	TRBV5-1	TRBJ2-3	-	CASSLADPRTDTQYF
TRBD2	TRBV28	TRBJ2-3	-	CASSFSGGRDTQYF
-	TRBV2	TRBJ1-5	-	CASSVRAGQPQHF